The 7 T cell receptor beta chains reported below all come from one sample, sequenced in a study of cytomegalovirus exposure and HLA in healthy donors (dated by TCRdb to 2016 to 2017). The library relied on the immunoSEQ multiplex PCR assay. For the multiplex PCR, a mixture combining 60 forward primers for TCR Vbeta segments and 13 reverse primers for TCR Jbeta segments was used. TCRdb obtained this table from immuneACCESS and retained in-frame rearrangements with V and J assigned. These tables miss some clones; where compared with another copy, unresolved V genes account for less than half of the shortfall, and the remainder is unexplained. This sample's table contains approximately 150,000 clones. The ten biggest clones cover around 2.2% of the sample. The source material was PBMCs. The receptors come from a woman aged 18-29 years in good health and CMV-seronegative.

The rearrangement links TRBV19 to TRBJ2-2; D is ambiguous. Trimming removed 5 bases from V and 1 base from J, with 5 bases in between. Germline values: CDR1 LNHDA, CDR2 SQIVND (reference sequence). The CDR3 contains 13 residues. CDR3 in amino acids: CASSRQNTGELFF. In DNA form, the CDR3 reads TGTGCCAGTAGTCGACAGAACACCGGGGAGCTGTTTTTT.

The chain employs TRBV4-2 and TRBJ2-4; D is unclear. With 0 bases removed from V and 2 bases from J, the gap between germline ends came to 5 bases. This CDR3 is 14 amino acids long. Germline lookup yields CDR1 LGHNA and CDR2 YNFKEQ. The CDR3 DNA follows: TGTGCCAGCAGCCAAGAGGGCACCAAAAACATTCAGTACTTC. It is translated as CASSQEGTKNIQYF.

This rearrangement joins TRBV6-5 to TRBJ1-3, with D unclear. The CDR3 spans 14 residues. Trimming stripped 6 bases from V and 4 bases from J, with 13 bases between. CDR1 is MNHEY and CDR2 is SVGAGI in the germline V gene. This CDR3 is CASRVTRSGNTIYF. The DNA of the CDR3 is TGTGCCAGCAGAGTCACAAGATCAGGAAACACCATATATTTT.

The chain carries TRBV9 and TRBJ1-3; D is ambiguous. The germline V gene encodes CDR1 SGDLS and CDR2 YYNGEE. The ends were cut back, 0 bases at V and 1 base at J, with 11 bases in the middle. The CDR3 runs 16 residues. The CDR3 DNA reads TGTGCCAGCAGCGTAGCCCTACCCTCGTCTGGAAACACCATATATTTT. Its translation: CASSVALPSSGNTIYF.

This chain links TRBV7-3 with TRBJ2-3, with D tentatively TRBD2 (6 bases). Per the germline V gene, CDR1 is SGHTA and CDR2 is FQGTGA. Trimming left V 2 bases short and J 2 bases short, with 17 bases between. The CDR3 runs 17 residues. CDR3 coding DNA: TGTGCCAGCAGCTTAGGGGCGGGGATAGGGTCCACAGATACGCAGTATTTT. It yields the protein CASSLGAGIGSTDTQYF.

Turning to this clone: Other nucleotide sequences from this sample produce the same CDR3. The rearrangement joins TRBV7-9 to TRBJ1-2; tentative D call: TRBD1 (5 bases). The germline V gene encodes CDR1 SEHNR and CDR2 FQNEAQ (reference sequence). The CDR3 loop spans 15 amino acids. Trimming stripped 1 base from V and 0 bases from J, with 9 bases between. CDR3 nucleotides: TGTGCCAGCAGCTTAGGGCAGGGAACTAACTATGGCTACACCTTC. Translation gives CASSLGQGTNYGYTF.

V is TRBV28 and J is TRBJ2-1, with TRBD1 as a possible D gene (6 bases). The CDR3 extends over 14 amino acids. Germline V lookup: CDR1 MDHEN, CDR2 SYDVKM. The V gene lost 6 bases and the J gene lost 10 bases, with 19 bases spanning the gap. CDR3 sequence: CASRGGQSVGEQFF. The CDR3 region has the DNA TGTGCCAGCAGGGGTGGACAGTCTGTGGGGGAGCAGTTCTTC.